These 2 T cell receptor beta chains were all obtained from the same sample, sequenced in a study of blood T cells in healthy people across ages. A sample-barcoded 5' primer and a J-beta primer mix were used in a second PCR of roughly 7 to 11 cycles. TCRdb re-called the 5' RACE reads with MiXCR, one entry per CDR3 protein. Altogether around 650,000 distinct CDR3 sequences are present, approximately 31% being singletons, with the ten largest covering over 15%. The sample consisted of blood. These receptor sequences come from a woman older than 75 in good health.

The rearrangement joins TRBV11-1 to TRBJ1-1; the match to TRBD1 covers 9 bases. The trim removed 6 bases at V and 1 base at J, leaving 9 bases unmatched. The CDR3 is 16 residues long. Germline assignment: CDR1 SGHAT and CDR2 FQDESV (reference sequence). This CDR3 reads CASRITGGIGNTEAFF. As DNA, the CDR3 is TGTGCCAGCAGAATTACAGGGGGCATTGGGAACACTGAAGCTTTCTTT.

This clonotype was recorded at least ten times. This chain's CDR3 is CASSFQGLAGDTQYF. The CDR3 nucleotides read TGTGCCAGCAGCTTCCAGGGACTAGCAGGAGATACGCAGTATTTT. This chain uses TRBV11-3 with TRBJ2-3; 9 bases are a match to TRBD2. Germline assignment: CDR1 SGHNT and CDR2 YENEEA. V was clipped by 3 bases and J by 5 bases; unmatched bases: 6. There are 15 residues in the CDR3.